This T cell receptor beta chain was recorded in a study of T cells in Graves' hyperthyroidism and ophthalmopathy. RNA transcripts yielded amplified TCR beta CDR3 regions. The HTBI primer set served for first-round RT-PCR of the TCR CDR3. TCRdb recomputed calls from the multiplex PCR reads with MiXCR, one row per CDR3 protein. Of hundreds of thousands of distinct CDR3 sequences detected, 14% to 15% appear once; the ten largest clones hold less than 35%. This CDR3 has 11 residues. Germline V gene sequence: CDR1 LGHDT, CDR2 YNNKEL (reference sequence). V was clipped by 6 bases and J by 10 bases; unmatched bases: 3. A lack of ophthalmopathy progression within 18 months defined stable Graves' hyperthyroidism. Each diagnosis drew on symptoms, thyroxine, TRAb, thyroid ultrasound and orbital computed tomography findings. Study-wide findings and caveats: Among clonotypes expanded in thyroid above 0.001, most were also found in blood.

This clonotype was found many times. The antigen remains unidentified. V is TRBV3-1 and J is TRBJ2-1, with 7 nucleotides matching TRBD2. The material sequenced was blood. The TCR comes from a woman in her 30s with Graves' hyperthyroidism. CDR3 in amino acids: CASRYGGEQFF. The DNA of the CDR3 is TGTGCCAGCAGGTACGGGGGGGAGCAGTTCTTC.